Included here is one TCR beta chain sequence, with context. Its antigen is undetermined. Amplification used 60 Vbeta primers and 13 Jbeta primers. Per the study methods: Among the unique TCR beta chains that a later analysis counted, about 81 million in all, approximately 12 million were shared. The table came from immunoSEQ multiplex PCR; TCRdb's copy has only in-frame clones and leaves some out. V and J calls and clone size follow that table, whereas D and trimming were derived from the DNA. Here the sample spans about 110,000 clones, more than 60% being singletons. This sample is part of a study of cytomegalovirus exposure and HLA in healthy donors. Trimming removed 6 bases from V and 4 bases from J; junction bases left unmatched: 17. The CDR3 is 17 residues long. Germline V gene sequence: CDR1 MDHEN, CDR2 SYDVKM. Whole-study findings and limits: Under in vitro conditions, three CMV-associated chains were confirmed as specific for CMV antigens. Researchers reportedly found TCR beta sequences accurately predicted most subjects' HLA-A and HLA-B alleles.

This TCR derives from a man in his fifties or sixties in good health and CMV-seronegative. Sequenced sample: PBMCs. V and J are TRBV28 and TRBJ1-1; 7 bases are shared with TRBD1. CDR3 amino acids: CASRFHPGQEGFTEAFF. The CDR3 DNA is TGTGCCAGCAGATTCCATCCCGGACAGGAGGGGTTCACTGAAGCTTTCTTT.